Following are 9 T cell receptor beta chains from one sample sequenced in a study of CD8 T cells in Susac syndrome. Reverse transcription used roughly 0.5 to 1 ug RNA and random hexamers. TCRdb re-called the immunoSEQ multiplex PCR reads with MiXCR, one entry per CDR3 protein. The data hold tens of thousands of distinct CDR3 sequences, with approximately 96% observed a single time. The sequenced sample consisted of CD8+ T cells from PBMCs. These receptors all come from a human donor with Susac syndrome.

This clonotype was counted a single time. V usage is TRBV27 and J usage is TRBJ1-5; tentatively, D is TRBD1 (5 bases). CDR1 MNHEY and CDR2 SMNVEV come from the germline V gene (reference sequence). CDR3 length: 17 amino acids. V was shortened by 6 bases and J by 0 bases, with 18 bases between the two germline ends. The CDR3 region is CASSRLQGDISNQPQHF. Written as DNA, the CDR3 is TGTGCCAGCAGCCGTCTCCAGGGTGATATTAGCAATCAGCCCCAGCATTTT.

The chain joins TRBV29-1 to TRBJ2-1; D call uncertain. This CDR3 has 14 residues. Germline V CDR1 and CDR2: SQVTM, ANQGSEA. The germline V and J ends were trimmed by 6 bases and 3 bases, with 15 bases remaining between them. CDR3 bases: TGCAGCGTGGACGGTCTTACGTTCTACAATGAGCAGTTCTTC. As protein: CSVDGLTFYNEQFF.

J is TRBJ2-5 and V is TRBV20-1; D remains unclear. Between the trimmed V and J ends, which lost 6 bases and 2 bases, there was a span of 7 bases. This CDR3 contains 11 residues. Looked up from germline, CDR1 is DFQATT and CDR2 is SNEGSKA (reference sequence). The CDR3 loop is CSAPWQETQYF. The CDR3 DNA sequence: TGCAGTGCCCCGTGGCAAGAGACCCAGTACTTC.

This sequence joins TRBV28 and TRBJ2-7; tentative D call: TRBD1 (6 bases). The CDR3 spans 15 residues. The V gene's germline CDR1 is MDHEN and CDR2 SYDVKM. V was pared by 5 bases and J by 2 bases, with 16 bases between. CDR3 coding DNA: TGTGCCAGCAGTCCAAGACAGGTCGTTACCTACGAGCAGTACTTC. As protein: CASSPRQVVTYEQYF.

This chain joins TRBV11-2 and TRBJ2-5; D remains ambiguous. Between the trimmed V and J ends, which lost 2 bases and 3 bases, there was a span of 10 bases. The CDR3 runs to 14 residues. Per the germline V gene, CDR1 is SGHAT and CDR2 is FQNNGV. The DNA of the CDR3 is TGTGCCAGCAGCTTATTCGTCCAGGAAGAGACCCAGTACTTC. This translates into CASSLFVQEETQYF.

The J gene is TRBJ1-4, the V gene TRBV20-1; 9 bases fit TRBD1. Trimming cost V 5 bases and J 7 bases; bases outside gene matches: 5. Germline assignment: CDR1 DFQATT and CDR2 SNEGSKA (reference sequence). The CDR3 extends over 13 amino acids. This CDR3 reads CSADRGGFEKLFF. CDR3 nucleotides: TGCAGTGCTGACAGGGGGGGGTTTGAAAAACTGTTTTTT.

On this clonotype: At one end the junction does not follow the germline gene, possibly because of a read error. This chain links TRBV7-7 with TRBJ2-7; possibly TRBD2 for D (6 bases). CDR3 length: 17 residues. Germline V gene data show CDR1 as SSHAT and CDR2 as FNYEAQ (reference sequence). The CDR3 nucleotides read TGTGCTAGCAGCCCGCACCCATCGGACGGGGGCTCCTACGAGCAGTACTTC. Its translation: CASSPHPSDGGSYEQYF.

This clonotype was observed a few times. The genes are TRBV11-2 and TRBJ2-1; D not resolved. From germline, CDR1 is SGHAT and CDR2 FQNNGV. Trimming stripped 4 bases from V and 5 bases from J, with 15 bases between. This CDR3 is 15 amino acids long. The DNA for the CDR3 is TGTGCCAGCAGCTCCTACAGTCTCTCTAACAATGAGCAGTTCTTC. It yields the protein CASSSYSLSNNEQFF.

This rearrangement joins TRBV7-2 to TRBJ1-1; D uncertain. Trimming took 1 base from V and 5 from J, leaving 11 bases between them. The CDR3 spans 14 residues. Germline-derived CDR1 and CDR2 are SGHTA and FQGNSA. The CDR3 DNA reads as TGTGCCAGCAGCTTAGTGCGCGGGAATACTGAAGCTTTCTTT. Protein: CASSLVRGNTEAFF.